A single T cell receptor beta chain is shown here with its context. This clonotype was picked up a small number of times. This clone's antigen is unknown. Base quality data are lacking; no much larger clone is found one base away. Libraries were constructed by 3' RACE. To correct PCR amplification bias, TCR libraries were generated from RNA with a 3' RACE protocol that used unique molecular identifiers. Amplicon libraries were pooled in groups of up to 12 and sequenced on an Illumina MiSeq using v2 2x250 paired-end chemistry. The paper's data handling went like this. Decombinator was used to process the reads, assigning V and J genes and CDR3 and applying barcode-based correction of errors and PCR bias. Before the Gini coefficient was calculated with the R ineq package, repertoires were subsampled to the same depth. Three approaches were used to assess CDR3 similarity: GLIPH, Hamming distance and a shared triplet metric. The raw public reads went through TCRdb reprocessing: fastp at Q25, MiXCR clone calling, in-frame beta chains kept. Each record represents a unique CDR3 protein, reported with the most common genes and DNA among its rows. The V and J calls here are based on TCRdb, not the publication. The sample contains 6,000 to 7,500 distinct CDR3 sequences, approximately 15% of them found a single time. The ten top clones hold roughly an eighth of the sample.

The treatment or condition label, as the study defines it: PENTA 11 planned treatment interruption arm or continuous ART arm. Children from the United Kingdom aged 2 to 15 years who had been given at least three-drug ART for at least 24 weeks were enrolled as participants. The study required cryopreserved PBMCs containing at least 5 million viable cells, and a handful of candidate patients were excluded because of low viable PBMC yield. Using a FACSAria III cell sorter, memory CD8+ CD45RO+ CD45RA- T cells were FACS-sorted out of thawed PBMCs. The sorted cells were fixed, and RNA was then extracted with the RNeasy FFPE kit and afterward with the RNeasy Micro kit. V loses 5 bases at its end and J loses 7 bases; junction bases beyond the gene matches: 6. From cysteine to phenylalanine, the CDR3 is 14 amino acids long. Only the CDR3 region is kept as DNA, spanning 42 bases read in frame from base 1. The germline V gene yields SGHAT for CDR1 and FQNNGV for CDR2.

The data belong to a study of HIV-infected children after antiretroviral therapy interruption (dated by TCRdb to the late 2010s). With respect to the entire study: The study included eight children, four on planned treatment interruption and four on continuous treatment, and all eight had a CD4+ count above 500 and a viral load below 50 copies/ml. Most participating children had recorded exposure to EBV and CMV. For the interruption arm, samples were taken at week 0, at week 12, at the end of interruption (week 24 or 48), and roughly 3 years after the study ended. Alongside measurements of thymic output, the study compared TCR repertoires of children on planned treatment interruption with TCR repertoires of children on continuous antiretroviral treatment. The interruption group had a median age of about 9.9 years, compared with approximately 8 years in the continuous treatment group. In the continuous-treatment arm, samples from corresponding weeks 0, 48 and 150 were analyzed. Overall results and qualifications from the work: In naive CD4+ repertoires of PTI patients, CDR3 sharing between time points fell after interruption began; many sequences were shared between end of interruption and 3 years later. An increase in shared-triplet CDR3 clusters after interruption was observed in three patients; however, the overall increase was not significant unless one outlier patient was excluded. The small number of patients is a limitation, and caution is needed when interpreting the data.

This sequence originates from a pool of human donors with HIV. Sequencing was performed on CD45RO+ CD8+ T cells from PBMCs, pooled from several time points, taken from a donor given antiretroviral therapy, either interrupted or continuous. The cell subset or site label on this specimen signifies: memory CD8+ CD45RO+ CD45RA- T cells. Recombination connected TRBV11-2 to TRBJ2-3, and 10 junction bases match TRBD2. The CDR3 has the sequence CASSGLAGDYTQYF. The DNA sequence follows: TGTGCCAGCAGCGGTCTAGCGGGGGATTATACGCAGTATTTT.